These 25 T cell receptor beta chains were all obtained from the same sample, sequenced in a study of blood T cell repertoires in COVID-19. Sequencing used immunoSEQ multiplex PCR; TCRdb keeps in-frame clones, though not all of them. The table shows under 300,000 clones, with around 87% occurring only once. The sample was PBMCs or T cells enriched from blood (not recorded which). The receptor source for this set is a woman aged 45 to 65 who had recovered from COVID-19.

The V and J genes are TRBV27 and TRBJ2-1, with TRBD2 identical over 12 bases. The junction had 6 bases not matched to a gene; V was cut back by 4 bases and J by 8 bases. This CDR3 region has 15 residues. Per the germline V gene, CDR1 is MNHEY and CDR2 is SMNVEV (reference sequence). CDR3 amino acids: CASSSPSGRADEQFF. CDR3 in DNA: TGTGCCAGCAGTTCCCCTAGCGGGAGGGCCGATGAGCAGTTCTTC.

The chain links TRBV30 to TRBJ1-5; TRBD1 matches at 12 bases. The germline V gene has CDR1 GTSNPN and CDR2 SVGIG (reference sequence). This CDR3 region has 14 residues. Unmatched junction bases numbered 1, after V lost 2 bases and J lost 5 bases. CDR3 nucleotides: TGTGCCTGGAGTAGGGACAGGGGGCATCAGCCCCAGCATTTT. Translation: CAWSRDRGHQPQHF. The variable domain in full, with the rest retrieved from reference TRBV30 and TRBJ1-5, is SQTIHQWPATLVQPVGSPLSLECTVEGTSNPNLYWYRQAAGRGLQLLFYSVGIGQISSEVPQNLSASRPQDRQFILSSKKLLLSDSGFYLCAWSRDRGHQPQHFGDGTRLSIL.

The V gene is TRBV6-1, the J gene TRBJ2-7; 7 bases line up with TRBD1. Germline V lookup: CDR1 MNHNS, CDR2 SASEGT. Germline trimming cut 6 bases from V and 2 bases from J; bases unmatched to any gene: 10. The CDR3 covers 15 residues. The CDR3 is CASRKTGIGPYEQYF. Here the CDR3 DNA reads TGTGCCAGCAGAAAGACAGGGATAGGGCCCTACGAGCAGTACTTC.

A few counts support this clone. The chain carries TRBV5-1 and TRBJ2-7, with 7 bases that match TRBD1. Trimming removed 4 bases from V and 2 bases from J; junction bases left unmatched: 6. Per the germline V gene, CDR1 is SGHRS and CDR2 is YFSETQ. This CDR3 is built from 14 residues. The CDR3 region is CASSAQGSPYEQYF. For the CDR3, the DNA is TGCGCCAGCAGCGCACAGGGGAGTCCCTACGAGCAGTACTTC.

J is TRBJ1-1 and V is TRBV11-3, with D uncertain. Trimming left V 3 bases short and J 3 bases short, with 8 bases between. This CDR3 is 13 amino acids long. Germline CDR1 and CDR2: SGHNT and YENEEA. CDR3 residues: CASSFRIYTEAFF. CDR3 sequence (DNA): TGTGCCAGCAGCTTCAGGATTTACACTGAAGCTTTCTTT.

In this sample, this clone turned up a few times. The rearrangement joins TRBV3-1 (or the pseudogene TRBV3-2) to TRBJ1-2; the D is unclear. Germline V gene sequence: CDR1 LGHDT, CDR2 YNNKEL (reference sequence). The CDR3 contains 13 residues. Between the trimmed V and J ends, which lost 1 base and 4 bases, there was a span of 7 bases. The CDR3 bases are TGTGCCAGCAGCCAAGGGGCAAGCTATGGCTACACCTTC. It specifies CASSQGASYGYTF.

The CDR3 DNA sequence: TGTGCCAGCAGCGGTTACAGGGGGTTGAGCACCGGGGAGCTGTTTTTT. Translated: CASSGYRGLSTGELFF. V is TRBV9 and J is TRBJ2-2, with TRBD1 matching over 8 bases. The germline V gene has CDR1 SGDLS and CDR2 YYNGEE. This CDR3 comprises 16 residues. Germline trimming cut 3 bases from V and 4 bases from J; bases unmatched to any gene: 8.

This clone appeared a few times. The chain uses TRBV19 and TRBJ1-5; possible D gene TRBD1, 5 bases. Germline V gene data show CDR1 as LNHDA and CDR2 as SQIVND (reference sequence). V lost 6 bases, J lost 1 base, and 13 bases lay in between. The CDR3 consists of 15 residues. This chain's CDR3 is CASSTTGKSNQPQHF. Here the CDR3 DNA reads TGTGCCAGTAGCACTACAGGTAAAAGCAATCAGCCCCAGCATTTT.

The chain uses TRBV6-5 and TRBJ2-1; the D gene is possibly TRBD2 (6 bases). This CDR3 is 15 amino acids long. Per germline, CDR1 MNHEY and CDR2 SVGAGI. The ends were cut back, 4 bases at V and 4 bases at J, with 14 bases in the middle. The CDR3 spells CASSWGGYGYNEQFF. The DNA of the CDR3 is TGTGCCAGCAGTTGGGGAGGATACGGATACAATGAGCAGTTCTTC.

The chain recombines TRBV30 with TRBJ1-5, with a tentative D call TRBD1 (6 bases). This CDR3 has 13 residues. Germline CDR1 reads GTSNPN; CDR2 reads SVGIG (reference sequence). V dropped 5 bases and J dropped 5 bases, with 13 bases sitting between them. The CDR3, as DNA: TGTGCCTGGGATCAGGGGAAGGATCAGCCCCAGCATTTT. As protein: CAWDQGKDQPQHF.

V is TRBV29-1 and J is TRBJ1-2, with TRBD1 matching over 8 bases. The CDR3 length is 12 residues. Germline V gene sequence: CDR1 SQVTM, CDR2 ANQGSEA. The junction had 3 bases not matched to a gene; V was cut back by 3 bases and J by 6 bases. For the CDR3, the DNA is TGCAGCGTTGAGGGACAGGATAATGGCTACACCTTC. The encoded protein is CSVEGQDNGYTF.

The rearrangement links TRBV5-4 to TRBJ1-6; 11 bases align to TRBD1. V lost 4 bases, J lost 10 bases, and 16 bases stayed unmatched. Germline V gene lookup returns CDR1 SGHNT and CDR2 YYREEE (reference sequence). The CDR3 runs to 18 residues. CDR3 loop: CASSQRPTPGQGESPLHF. The CDR3 region has the DNA TGTGCCAGCAGCCAGCGACCCACTCCGGGACAGGGGGAGTCACCCCTCCACTTT.

This clone was seen a single time. The CDR3 nucleotides are TGTGCCAGCAGCCCGACAGGGGAATTGGGAGGCTACACCTTC. Encoded protein: CASSPTGELGGYTF. This rearrangement joins TRBV3-1 (or the pseudogene TRBV3-2) to TRBJ1-2, with TRBD1 matching over 8 bases. J gave up 8 bases and V 4 bases, and 9 bases lay outside the gene matches. The CDR3 has 14 residues. Germline CDR1 is LGHDT and CDR2 is YNNKEL (reference sequence).

This chain joins TRBV3-1 (or the pseudogene TRBV3-2) and TRBJ1-4; no firm D call. The CDR3 has 13 amino acids. The germline V gene encodes CDR1 LGHDT and CDR2 YNNKEL (reference sequence). The ends were cut back, 0 bases at V and 10 bases at J, with 9 bases in the middle. DNA for the CDR3: TGTGCCAGCAGCCAAGAATTAGCAGCAAAACTGTTTTTT. Translation gives CASSQELAAKLFF.

The chain has TRBV23-1 and TRBJ1-6; no clear D gene. TRBV23-1 is annotated as an ORF whose role is uncertain. Trimming took 4 bases from V and 3 from J, leaving 10 bases between them. This CDR3 is built from 15 residues. Here the CDR3 reads CASSRRGSYNSPLHF. The CDR3 DNA follows: TGCGCCAGCAGTCGCAGAGGAAGCTATAATTCACCCCTCCACTTT.

The chain carries TRBV12-3 or TRBV12-4 and TRBJ1-1; the match to TRBD1 covers 7 bases. The V gene end was trimmed by 3 bases and the J gene end by 8 bases; junction bases not matched to a gene: 6. The CDR3 is 13 residues long. CDR3 loop: CASSFRDRGEAFF. Written as DNA, the CDR3 is TGTGCCAGCAGTTTCCGGGACAGAGGAGAAGCTTTCTTT.

With regard to this clone: Other DNA sequences within the sample encode an identical CDR3. V is TRBV19 and J is TRBJ1-5; D perhaps matches TRBD1 (6 bases). The V gene's germline CDR1 is LNHDA and CDR2 SQIVND (reference sequence). V was trimmed by 4 bases and J by 4 bases, leaving 8 bases between them. The CDR3 sequence is 13 residues long. Here the CDR3 DNA reads TGTGCCAGTAGTAATAGGGGGAATCAGCCCCAGCATTTT. Encoded protein: CASSNRGNQPQHF. Filled out from reference TRBV19 and TRBJ1-5, the complete variable domain reads DGGITQSPKYLFRKEGQNVTLSCEQNLNHDAMYWYRQDPGQGLRLIYYSQIVNDFQKGDIAEGYSVSREKKESFPLTVTSAQKNPTAFYLCASSNRGNQPQHFGDGTRLSIL.

As for this clone: One end of the junction varies from germline; a read error may be responsible. The rearrangement uses TRBV5-1 and TRBJ2-3, with TRBD1 identical over 9 bases. The germline gives CDR1 SGHRS, CDR2 YFSETQ. The CDR3 is made up of 14 amino acids. The CDR3 DNA reads TGCGCCAGCAGATTGGACAGGGGAGCAGATACGCAGTATTTT. Its protein product is CASRLDRGADTQYF.

In this sample, this clone turned up once. The chain has TRBV4-1 and TRBJ2-1, with D perhaps matching TRBD1 (6 bases). V lost 4 bases and J 1 base, leaving 20 bases between the germline ends. Germline loops: CDR1 MGHRA, CDR2 YSYEKL. The CDR3 has 18 amino acids. The CDR3 sequence is CASSPIKPAGESYNEQFF. CDR3 DNA sequence: TGCGCCAGCAGCCCCATAAAGCCGGCAGGGGAATCCTACAATGAGCAGTTCTTC.

The chain has TRBV30 and TRBJ2-7; the D gene is possibly TRBD2 (6 bases). CDR3 length: 13 residues. The germline V and J ends were trimmed by 0 bases and 3 bases, with 9 bases remaining between them. The V gene's germline CDR1 is GTSNPN and CDR2 SVGIG (reference sequence). This chain's CDR3 is CAWSVVGGYEQYF. The DNA for the CDR3 is TGTGCCTGGAGTGTAGTGGGAGGCTACGAGCAGTACTTC.

The chain combines TRBV2 with TRBJ2-1, with D possibly matching TRBD1 (5 bases). CDR1 and CDR2 (germline): SNHLY, FYNNEI. This CDR3 is built from 14 residues. V was shortened by 5 bases and J by 4 bases, with 12 bases between the two germline ends. CDR3 nucleotide sequence: TGTGCCAGCAGTCCTATAGACAGTTACAATGAGCAGTTCTTC. Translating it yields CASSPIDSYNEQFF.

The table lists this clone with a few counts. The rearrangement links TRBV2 to TRBJ1-2; TRBD1 is a possible D gene (6 bases). Trimming shortened V by 5 bases and J by 8 bases, and 12 bases separated the two germline ends. CDR1 is SNHLY, CDR2 FYNNEI, per germline. The CDR3 is 12 residues long. As DNA, the CDR3 is TGTGCCAGCAGTCGGACAGTAAGCGGCTACACCTTC. Residues: CASSRTVSGYTF.

The CDR3 is CASLGLPGDGYTF. The CDR3 DNA sequence: TGTGCCAGCTTGGGTCTTCCTGGAGATGGCTACACCTTC. The chain joins TRBV7-2 to TRBJ1-2; D not certain. The CDR3 runs to 13 residues. Looked up from germline, CDR1 is SGHTA and CDR2 is FQGNSA. Between the trimmed V and J ends, which lost 8 bases and 6 bases, there was a span of 16 bases.

This sequence joins TRBV5-1 and TRBJ1-5; no definite D call. This CDR3 is built from 14 residues. The germline V gene has CDR1 SGHRS and CDR2 YFSETQ. V was shortened by 0 bases and J by 3 bases, with 7 bases between the two germline ends. The CDR3 DNA sequence: TGCGCCAGCAGCTTGGGGCCCCTCAATCAGCCCCAGCATTTT. The encoded protein is CASSLGPLNQPQHF.

The J gene is TRBJ1-1, the V gene TRBV19; 7 nucleotides match TRBD1. This CDR3 region has 15 residues. Germline CDR1 and CDR2: LNHDA and SQIVND (reference sequence). V was pared by 4 bases and J by 8 bases, with 13 bases of the junction left unmatched. The chain's CDR3 is CASSSGTAGGEEAFF. The CDR3 region has the DNA TGTGCCAGTAGTAGCGGGACAGCCGGTGGGGAGGAAGCTTTCTTT. Full variable domain (outside the CDR3, taken from reference TRBV19 and TRBJ1-1): DGGITQSPKYLFRKEGQNVTLSCEQNLNHDAMYWYRQDPGQGLRLIYYSQIVNDFQKGDIAEGYSVSREKKESFPLTVTSAQKNPTAFYLCASSSGTAGGEEAFFGQGTRLTVV.